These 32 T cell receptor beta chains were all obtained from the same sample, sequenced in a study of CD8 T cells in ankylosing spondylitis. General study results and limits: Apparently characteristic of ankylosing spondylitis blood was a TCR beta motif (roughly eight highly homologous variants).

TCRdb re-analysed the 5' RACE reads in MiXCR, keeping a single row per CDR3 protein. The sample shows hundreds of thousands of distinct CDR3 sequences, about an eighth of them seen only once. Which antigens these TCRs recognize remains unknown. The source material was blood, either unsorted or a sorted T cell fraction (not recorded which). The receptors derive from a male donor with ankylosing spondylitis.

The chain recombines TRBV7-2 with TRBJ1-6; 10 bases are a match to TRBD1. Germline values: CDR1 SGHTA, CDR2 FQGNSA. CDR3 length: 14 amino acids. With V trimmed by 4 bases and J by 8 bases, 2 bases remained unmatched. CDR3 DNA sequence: TGTGCCAGCAGCTCGACAGGGGGCGATTCACCCCTCCACTTT. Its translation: CASSSTGGDSPLHF.

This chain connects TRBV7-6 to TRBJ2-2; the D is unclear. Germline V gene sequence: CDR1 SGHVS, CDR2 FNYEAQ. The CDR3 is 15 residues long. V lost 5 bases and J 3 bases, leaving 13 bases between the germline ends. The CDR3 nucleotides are TGTGCCAGCAGCCCTTCGAGTTTTTACACCGGGGAGCTGTTTTTT. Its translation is CASSPSSFYTGELFF.

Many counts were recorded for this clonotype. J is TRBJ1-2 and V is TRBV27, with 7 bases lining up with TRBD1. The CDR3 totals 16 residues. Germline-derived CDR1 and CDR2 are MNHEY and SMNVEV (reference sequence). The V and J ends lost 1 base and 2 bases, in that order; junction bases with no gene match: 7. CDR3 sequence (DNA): TGTGCCAGCAGTTTATGGAGACAGGGTATGAACTATGGCTACACCTTC. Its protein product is CASSLWRQGMNYGYTF.

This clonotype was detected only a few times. The CDR3 is CASSQVGQDNSPLHF. Written as DNA, the CDR3 is TGTGCCAGCAGCCAAGTGGGTCAGGATAATTCACCCCTCCACTTT. The chain is built from TRBV4-2 and TRBJ1-6; D is ambiguous. Trimming took off 1 base at V and 5 bases at J, with 9 bases between the two ends. In germline, CDR1 is LGHNA, CDR2 YNFKEQ. The CDR3 is 15 amino acids.

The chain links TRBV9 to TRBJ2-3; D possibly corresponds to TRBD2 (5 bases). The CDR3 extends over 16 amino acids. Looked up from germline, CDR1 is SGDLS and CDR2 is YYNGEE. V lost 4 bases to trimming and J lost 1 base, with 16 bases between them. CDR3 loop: CASSRRRLAGTDTQYF. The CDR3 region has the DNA TGTGCCAGCAGCCGTAGGCGCCTAGCCGGCACAGATACGCAGTATTTT.

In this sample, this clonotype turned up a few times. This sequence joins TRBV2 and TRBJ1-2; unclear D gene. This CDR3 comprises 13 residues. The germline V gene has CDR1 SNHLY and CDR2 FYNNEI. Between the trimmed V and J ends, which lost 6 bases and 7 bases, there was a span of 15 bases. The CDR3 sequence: CASRGEGERGYTF. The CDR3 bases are TGTGCCAGCAGGGGCGAGGGAGAACGTGGCTACACCTTC.

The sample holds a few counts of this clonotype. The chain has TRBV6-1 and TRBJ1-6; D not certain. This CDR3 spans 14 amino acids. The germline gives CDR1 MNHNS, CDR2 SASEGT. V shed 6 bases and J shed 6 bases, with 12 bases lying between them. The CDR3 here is CASSTGPFNSPLHF. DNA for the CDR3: TGTGCCAGCAGCACCGGTCCCTTTAATTCACCCCTCCACTTT.

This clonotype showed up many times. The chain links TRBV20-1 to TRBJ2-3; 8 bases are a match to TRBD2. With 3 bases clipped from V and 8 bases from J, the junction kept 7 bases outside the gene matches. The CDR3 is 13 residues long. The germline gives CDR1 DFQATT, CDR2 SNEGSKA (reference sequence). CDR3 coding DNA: TGCAGTGCTAGCGGGGGGGCCGCCCTTACGCAGTATTTT. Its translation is CSASGGAALTQYF.

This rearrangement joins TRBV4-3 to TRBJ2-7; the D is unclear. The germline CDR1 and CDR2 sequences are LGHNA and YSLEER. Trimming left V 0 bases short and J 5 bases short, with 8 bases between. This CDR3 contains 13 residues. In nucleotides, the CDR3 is TGCGCCAGCAGCCAAGAACACGAGGACGAGCAGTACTTC. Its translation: CASSQEHEDEQYF.

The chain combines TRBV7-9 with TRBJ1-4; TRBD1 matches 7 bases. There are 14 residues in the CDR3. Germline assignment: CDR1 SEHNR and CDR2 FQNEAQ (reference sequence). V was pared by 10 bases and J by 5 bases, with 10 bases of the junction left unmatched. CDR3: CATEPGQRNEKLFF. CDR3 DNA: TGTGCCACGGAACCGGGACAGCGAAATGAAAAACTGTTTTTT.

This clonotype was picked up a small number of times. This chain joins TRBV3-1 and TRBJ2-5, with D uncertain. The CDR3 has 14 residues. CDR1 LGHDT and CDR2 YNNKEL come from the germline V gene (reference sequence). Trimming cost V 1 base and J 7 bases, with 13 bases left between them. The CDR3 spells CASSQGWFGPTQYF. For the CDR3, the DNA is TGTGCCAGCAGCCAAGGATGGTTCGGTCCGACCCAGTACTTC.

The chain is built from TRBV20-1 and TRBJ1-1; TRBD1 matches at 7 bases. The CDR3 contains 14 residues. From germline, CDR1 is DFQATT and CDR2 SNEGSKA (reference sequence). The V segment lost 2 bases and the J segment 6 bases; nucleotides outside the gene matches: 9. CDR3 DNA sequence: TGCAGTGCTAGACGACAGGGCCCAGGGGCTGAAGCTTTCTTT. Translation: CSARRQGPGAEAFF.

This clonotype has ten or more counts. Written as DNA, the CDR3 is TGTGCCAGCAGCCCTTACTACGAGCAGTACTTC. As protein: CASSPYYEQYF. The chain is built from TRBV7-2 and TRBJ2-7; D uncertain. The CDR3 contains 11 residues. V shed 5 bases and J shed 3 bases, with 5 bases lying between them. Germline CDR1 and CDR2: SGHTA and FQGNSA.

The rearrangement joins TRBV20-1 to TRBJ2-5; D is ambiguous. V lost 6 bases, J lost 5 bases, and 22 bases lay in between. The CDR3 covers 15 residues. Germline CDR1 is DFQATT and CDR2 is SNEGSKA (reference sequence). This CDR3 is CSAPKGQAPRETQYF. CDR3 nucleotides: TGCAGTGCCCCGAAGGGTCAGGCCCCCAGGGAGACCCAGTACTTC.

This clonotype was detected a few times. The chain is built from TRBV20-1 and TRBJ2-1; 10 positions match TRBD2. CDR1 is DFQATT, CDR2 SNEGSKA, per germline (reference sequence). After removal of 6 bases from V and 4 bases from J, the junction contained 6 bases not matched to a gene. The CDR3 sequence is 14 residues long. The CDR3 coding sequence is TGCAGTGCCCTCACTAGCGGGGATTACAATGAGCAGTTCTTC. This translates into CSALTSGDYNEQFF.

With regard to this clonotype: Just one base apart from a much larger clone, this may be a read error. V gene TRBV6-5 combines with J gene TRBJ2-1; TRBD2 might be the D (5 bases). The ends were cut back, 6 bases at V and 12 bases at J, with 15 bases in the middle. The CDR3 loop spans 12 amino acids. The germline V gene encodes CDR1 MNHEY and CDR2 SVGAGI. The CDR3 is CASSLRQGRQFF. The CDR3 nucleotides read TGTGCCAGCAGCCTTAGACAAGGGAGGCAGTTCTTC.

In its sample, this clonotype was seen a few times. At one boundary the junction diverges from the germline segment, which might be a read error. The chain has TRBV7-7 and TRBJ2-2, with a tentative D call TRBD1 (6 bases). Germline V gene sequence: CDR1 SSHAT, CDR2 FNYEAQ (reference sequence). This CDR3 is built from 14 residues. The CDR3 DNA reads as TGTGCTAGCACCCGGACAGCTAACACCGGGGAGCTGTTTTTT. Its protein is CASTRTANTGELFF.

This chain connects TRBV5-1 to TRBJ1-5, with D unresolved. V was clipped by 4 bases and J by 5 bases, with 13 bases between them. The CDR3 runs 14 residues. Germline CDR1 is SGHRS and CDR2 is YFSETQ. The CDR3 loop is CASSPYSRDQPQHF. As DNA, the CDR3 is TGCGCCAGCAGCCCCTATAGCCGCGATCAGCCCCAGCATTTT.

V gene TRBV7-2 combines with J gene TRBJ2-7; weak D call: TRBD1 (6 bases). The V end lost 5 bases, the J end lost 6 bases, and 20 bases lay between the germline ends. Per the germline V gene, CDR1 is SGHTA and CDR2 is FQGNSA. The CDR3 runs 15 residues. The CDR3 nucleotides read TGTGCCAGCAGCCTACGACAGGCCCACACCGTCGAGCAGTACTTC. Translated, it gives CASSLRQAHTVEQYF.

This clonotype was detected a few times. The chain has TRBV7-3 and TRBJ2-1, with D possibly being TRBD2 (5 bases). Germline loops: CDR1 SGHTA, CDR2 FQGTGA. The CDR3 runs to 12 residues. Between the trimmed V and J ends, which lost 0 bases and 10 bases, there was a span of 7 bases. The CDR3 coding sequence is TGTGCCAGCAGCTTAACGTCGGGGGAGCAGTTCTTC. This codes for CASSLTSGEQFF.

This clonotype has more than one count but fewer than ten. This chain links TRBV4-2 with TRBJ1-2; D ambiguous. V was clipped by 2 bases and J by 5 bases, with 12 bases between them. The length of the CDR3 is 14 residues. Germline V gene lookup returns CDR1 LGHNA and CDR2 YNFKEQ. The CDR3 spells CASSQKEGGYGYTF. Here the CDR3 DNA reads TGTGCCAGCAGCCAAAAGGAGGGCGGATATGGCTACACCTTC.

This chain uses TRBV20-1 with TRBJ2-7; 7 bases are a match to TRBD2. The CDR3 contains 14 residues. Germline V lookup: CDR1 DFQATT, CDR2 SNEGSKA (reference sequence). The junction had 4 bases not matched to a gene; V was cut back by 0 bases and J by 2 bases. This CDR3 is CSAREGRAPYEQYF. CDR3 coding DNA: TGCAGTGCTAGAGAGGGGAGGGCCCCCTACGAGCAGTACTTC.

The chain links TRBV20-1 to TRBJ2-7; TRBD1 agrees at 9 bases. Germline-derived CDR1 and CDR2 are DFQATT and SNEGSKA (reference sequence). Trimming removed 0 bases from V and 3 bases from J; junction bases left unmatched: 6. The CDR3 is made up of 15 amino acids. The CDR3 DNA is TGCAGTGCTAGAGACCCGGGGGACAGGGACTACGAGCAGTACTTC. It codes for CSARDPGDRDYEQYF.

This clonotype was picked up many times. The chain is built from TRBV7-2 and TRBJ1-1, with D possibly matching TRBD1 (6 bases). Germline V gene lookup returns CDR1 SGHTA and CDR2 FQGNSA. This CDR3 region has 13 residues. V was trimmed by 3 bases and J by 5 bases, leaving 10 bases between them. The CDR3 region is CASSFSGETEAFF. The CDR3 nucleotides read TGTGCCAGCAGCTTTTCAGGGGAAACTGAAGCTTTCTTT.

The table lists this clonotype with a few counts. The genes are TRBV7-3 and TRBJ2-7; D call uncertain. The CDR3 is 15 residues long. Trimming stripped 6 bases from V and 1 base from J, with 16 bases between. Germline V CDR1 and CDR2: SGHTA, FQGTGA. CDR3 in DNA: TGTGCCAGCAGTCTTCTTCCGGGCGGATCCTACGAGCAGTACTTC. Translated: CASSLLPGGSYEQYF.

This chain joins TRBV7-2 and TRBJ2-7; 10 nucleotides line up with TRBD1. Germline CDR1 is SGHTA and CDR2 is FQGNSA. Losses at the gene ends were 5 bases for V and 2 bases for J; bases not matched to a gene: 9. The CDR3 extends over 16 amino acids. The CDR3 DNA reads TGTGCCAGCAGCCTAAGACAGGGGGCTGGGGCCTACGAGCAGTACTTC. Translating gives CASSLRQGAGAYEQYF.

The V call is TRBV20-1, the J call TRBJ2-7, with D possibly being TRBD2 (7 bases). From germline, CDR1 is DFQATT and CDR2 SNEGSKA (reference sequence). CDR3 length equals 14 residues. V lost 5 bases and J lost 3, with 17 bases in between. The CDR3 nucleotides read TGCAGTGCTTCGGGAGGACAGACCAACTACGAGCAGTACTTC. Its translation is CSASGGQTNYEQYF.

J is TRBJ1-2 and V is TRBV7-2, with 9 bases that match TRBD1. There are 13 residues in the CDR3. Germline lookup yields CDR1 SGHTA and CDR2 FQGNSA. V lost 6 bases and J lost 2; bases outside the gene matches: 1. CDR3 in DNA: TGTGCCAGCAGGGGGACAGGGAACTATGGCTACACCTTC. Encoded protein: CASRGTGNYGYTF.

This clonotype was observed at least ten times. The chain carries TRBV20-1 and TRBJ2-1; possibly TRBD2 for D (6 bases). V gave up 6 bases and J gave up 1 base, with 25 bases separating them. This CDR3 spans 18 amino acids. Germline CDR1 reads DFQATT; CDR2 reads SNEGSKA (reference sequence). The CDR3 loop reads CSARAGSRLSWSYNEQFF. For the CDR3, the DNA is TGCAGTGCCAGGGCCGGGAGCCGTCTAAGTTGGTCCTACAATGAGCAGTTCTTC.

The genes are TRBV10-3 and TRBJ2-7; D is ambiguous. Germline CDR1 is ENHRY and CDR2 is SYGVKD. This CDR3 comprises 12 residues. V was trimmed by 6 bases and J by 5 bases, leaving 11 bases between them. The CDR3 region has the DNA TGTGCCATCAGCGCCAGTAGGGACGAGCAGTACTTC. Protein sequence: CAISASRDEQYF.

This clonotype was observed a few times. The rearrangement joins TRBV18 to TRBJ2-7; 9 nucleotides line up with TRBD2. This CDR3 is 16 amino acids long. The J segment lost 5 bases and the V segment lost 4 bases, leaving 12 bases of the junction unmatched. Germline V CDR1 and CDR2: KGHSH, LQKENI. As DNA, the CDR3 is TGTGCCAGCTCACGAGCCCTTGCTAGCGGGAACGACGAGCAGTACTTC. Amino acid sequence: CASSRALASGNDEQYF.

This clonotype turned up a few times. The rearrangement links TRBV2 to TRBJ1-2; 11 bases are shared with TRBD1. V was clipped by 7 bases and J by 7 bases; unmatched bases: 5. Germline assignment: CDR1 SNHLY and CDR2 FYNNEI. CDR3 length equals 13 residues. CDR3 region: CASKDRGPAGYTF. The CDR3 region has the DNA TGTGCCAGCAAGGACAGGGGGCCGGCTGGCTACACCTTC.